This T cell receptor (beta chain) was recovered during a study of T cell clonality in common variable immunodeficiency. Broader study findings: Common variable immunodeficiency TCR beta sequences reportedly had fewer deletions and N-nucleotide insertions.

Caucasian heritage predominated among both patients and controls. Method: immunoSEQ multiplex PCR; TCRdb's copy keeps in-frame clones and lacks some. The sample includes around 16,000 clones, none of them occurring once. The germline V gene has CDR1 KGHSH and CDR2 LQKENI. This CDR3 is built from 13 residues. V gave up 3 bases and J gave up 1 base, with 6 bases separating them. This clone was found many times. The antigen is undetermined. The CDR3 goes on 3 residues after the read ends, and that part is filled in from the germline J gene. The sequencing input was peripheral blood mononuclear cells. The gene calls are TRBV18 and TRBJ1-1, with a tentative D call TRBD1 (5 bases). The sequence came from a human donor with common variable immunodeficiency. The CDR3 bases that were read are TGTGCCAGCTCACCGGGGCCGAACACTGAA. It is translated as CASSPGPNTE. The whole CDR3 region reads CASSPGPNTEAFF.